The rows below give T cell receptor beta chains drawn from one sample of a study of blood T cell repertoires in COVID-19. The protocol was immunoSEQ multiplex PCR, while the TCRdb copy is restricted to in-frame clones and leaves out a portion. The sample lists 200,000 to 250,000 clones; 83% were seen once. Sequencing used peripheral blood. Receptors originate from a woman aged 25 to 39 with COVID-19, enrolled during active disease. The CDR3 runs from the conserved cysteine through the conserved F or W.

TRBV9	CASSVGREGDTGELFF
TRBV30	CAWSTLSSGANVLTF
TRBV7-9	CASSYTTPGANVLTF
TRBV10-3	CAISATGTGGAEAFF
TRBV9	CASSVRQGEENTIYF
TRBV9	CASSVAPPGQGVETQYF
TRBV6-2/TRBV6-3	CASTPMWDRYNEQFF
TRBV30	CAGGNIGNYEQYF
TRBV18	CASSRRDTPHEQYF
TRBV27	CASSLQATIIYEQYF
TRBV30	CAWTGGRYNEQFF
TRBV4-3	CASSQDEGLRAGNEQFF
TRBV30	CAWSHTASGTAGRQFF
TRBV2	CASSSLGQGDSPLHF
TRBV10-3	CATRLAGGLGQFF
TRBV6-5	CASSLTREAFF
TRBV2	CASSPQGGTDTQYF
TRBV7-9	CASSQPLAGGPSYEQYF
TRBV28	CASSGDGTDEKLFF
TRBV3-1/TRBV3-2	CASSSTGRQPSTDTQYF
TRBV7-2	CASSLVGASGGTSQETQYF
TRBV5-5	CASSWIAGGVNEQFF
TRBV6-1	CASSEYVWLTGELFF
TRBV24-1	CATSALLAGGGDTQYF
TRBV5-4	CASSLGQGETQYF
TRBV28	CASSFEQGIANIQYF
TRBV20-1	CSASIPGLQTGELFF
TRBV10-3	CAIREGEGGELFF
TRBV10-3	CAISEGTSGGIQETQYF
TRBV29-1	CSVDRGMNTEAFF
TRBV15	CATSSGRGTGYGYTF
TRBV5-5	CASSTTPEHSNQPQHF
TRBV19	CASSTRTGDAFF
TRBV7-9	CASSPTGTGGLYGYTF
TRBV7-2	CASSSFRVSRGYNEQFF